The TCR beta chain under discussion was sequenced for a study of OX40 agonist ivuxolimab in advanced cancers. This table comes from immunoSEQ multiplex PCR, and its TCRdb copy is limited to in-frame clones, with some not included. The profile shows roughly 58,000 clones, 87% of them singletons. V lost 2 bases to trimming and J lost 14 bases, with 13 bases between them. The germline CDR1 and CDR2 sequences are SEHNR and FQNEAQ (reference sequence). This CDR3 contains 12 residues. This specimen was CD4+ or CD8+ T cells sorted from blood, taken in a trial of the OX40 agonist ivuxolimab. This rearrangement joins TRBV7-9 to TRBJ2-1; TRBD1 is a possible D gene (6 bases). This clonotype was sampled from an adult with an advanced solid tumor such as melanoma, head and neck, liver or kidney cancer. The CDR3: CASSLSGPGEFF. The CDR3 DNA follows: TGTGCCAGCAGCTTATCTGGTCCAGGGGAGTTCTTC.